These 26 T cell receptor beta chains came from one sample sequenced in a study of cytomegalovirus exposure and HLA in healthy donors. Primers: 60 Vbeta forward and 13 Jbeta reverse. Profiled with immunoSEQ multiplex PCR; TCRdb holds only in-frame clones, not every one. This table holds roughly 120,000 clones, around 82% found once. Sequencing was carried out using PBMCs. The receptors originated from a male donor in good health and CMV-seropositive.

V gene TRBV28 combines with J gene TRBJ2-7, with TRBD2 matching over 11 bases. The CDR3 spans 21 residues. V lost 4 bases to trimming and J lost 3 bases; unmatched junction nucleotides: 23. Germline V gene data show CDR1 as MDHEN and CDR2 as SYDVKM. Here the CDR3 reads CASSSLLGGLAGGLSIYEQYF. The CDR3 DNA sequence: TGTGCCAGCAGTTCTCTGTTAGGTGGCCTAGCGGGAGGACTTTCTATCTACGAGCAGTACTTC.

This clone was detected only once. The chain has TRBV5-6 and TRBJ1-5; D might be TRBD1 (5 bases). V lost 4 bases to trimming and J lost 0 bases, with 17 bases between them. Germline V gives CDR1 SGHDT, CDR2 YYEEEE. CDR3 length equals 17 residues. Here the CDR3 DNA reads TGTGCCAGCAGCCCCCTGGGGGGACGGTATAGCAATCAGCCCCAGCATTTT. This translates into CASSPLGGRYSNQPQHF.

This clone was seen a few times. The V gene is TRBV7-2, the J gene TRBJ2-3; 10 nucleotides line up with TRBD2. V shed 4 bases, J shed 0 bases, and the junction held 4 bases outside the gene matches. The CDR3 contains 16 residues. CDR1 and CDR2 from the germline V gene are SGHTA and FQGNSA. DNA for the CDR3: TGTGCCAGCAGCTCTGGACTAGCGGCTAGCACAGATACGCAGTATTTT. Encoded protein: CASSSGLAASTDTQYF.

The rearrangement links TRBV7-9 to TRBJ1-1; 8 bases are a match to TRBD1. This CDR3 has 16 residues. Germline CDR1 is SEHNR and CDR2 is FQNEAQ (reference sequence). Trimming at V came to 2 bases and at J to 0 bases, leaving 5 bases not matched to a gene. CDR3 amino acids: CASSLKGTGMNTEAFF. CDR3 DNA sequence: TGTGCCAGCAGCTTAAAGGGGACAGGCATGAACACTGAAGCTTTCTTT.

CDR3 loop: CASSVGHLNTEAFF. The CDR3 bases are TGTGCCAGCAGCGTAGGCCACTTGAACACTGAAGCTTTCTTT. This chain links TRBV9 with TRBJ1-1, with D hard to call. CDR1 SGDLS and CDR2 YYNGEE come from the germline V gene. V was clipped by 0 bases and J by 0 bases, with 6 bases between them. This CDR3 has 14 residues.

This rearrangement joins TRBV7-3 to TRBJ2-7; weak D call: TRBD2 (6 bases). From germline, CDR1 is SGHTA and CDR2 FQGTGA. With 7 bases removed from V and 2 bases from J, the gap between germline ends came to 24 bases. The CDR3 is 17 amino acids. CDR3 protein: CASNDPEMGGPPYEQYF. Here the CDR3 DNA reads TGTGCCAGCAACGACCCCGAGATGGGGGGACCCCCCTACGAGCAGTACTTC.

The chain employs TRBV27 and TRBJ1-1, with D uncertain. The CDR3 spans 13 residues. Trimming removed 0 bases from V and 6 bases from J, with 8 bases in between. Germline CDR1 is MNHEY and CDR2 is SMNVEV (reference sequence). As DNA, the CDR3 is TGTGCCAGCAGTTTATCCCCCCAGGCTGAAGCTTTCTTT. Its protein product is CASSLSPQAEAFF.

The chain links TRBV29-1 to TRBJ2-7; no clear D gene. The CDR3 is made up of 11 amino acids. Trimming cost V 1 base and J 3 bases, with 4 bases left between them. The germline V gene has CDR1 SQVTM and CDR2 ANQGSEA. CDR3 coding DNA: TGCAGCGTTGAAGGCAGCTACGAGCAGTACTTC. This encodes CSVEGSYEQYF.

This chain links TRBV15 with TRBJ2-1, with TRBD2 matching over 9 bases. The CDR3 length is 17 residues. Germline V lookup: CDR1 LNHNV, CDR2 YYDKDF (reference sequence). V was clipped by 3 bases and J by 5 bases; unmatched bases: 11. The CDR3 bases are TGTGCCACCAGCAGGGTCCCCGACCTAGCGGGGAACAATGAGCAGTTCTTC. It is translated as CATSRVPDLAGNNEQFF.

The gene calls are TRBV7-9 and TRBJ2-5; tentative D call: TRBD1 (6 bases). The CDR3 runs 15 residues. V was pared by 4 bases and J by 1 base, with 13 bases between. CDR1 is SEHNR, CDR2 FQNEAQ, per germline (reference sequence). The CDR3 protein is CASSYRTETQETQYF. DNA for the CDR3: TGTGCCAGCAGCTACCGGACAGAGACCCAAGAGACCCAGTACTTC.

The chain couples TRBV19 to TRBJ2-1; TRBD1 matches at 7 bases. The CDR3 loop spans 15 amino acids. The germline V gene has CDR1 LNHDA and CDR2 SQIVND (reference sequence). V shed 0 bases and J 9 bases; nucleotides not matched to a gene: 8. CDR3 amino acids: CASSIDSDRVGEQFF. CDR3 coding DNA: TGTGCCAGTAGTATAGATTCTGACAGGGTGGGTGAGCAGTTCTTC.

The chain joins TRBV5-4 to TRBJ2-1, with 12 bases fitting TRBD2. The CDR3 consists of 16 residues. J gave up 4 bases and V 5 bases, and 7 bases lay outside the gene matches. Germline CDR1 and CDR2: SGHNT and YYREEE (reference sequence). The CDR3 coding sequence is TGTGCCAGCAGTTCCGGGACTAGCGGGTCTTACAATGAGCAGTTCTTC. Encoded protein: CASSSGTSGSYNEQFF.

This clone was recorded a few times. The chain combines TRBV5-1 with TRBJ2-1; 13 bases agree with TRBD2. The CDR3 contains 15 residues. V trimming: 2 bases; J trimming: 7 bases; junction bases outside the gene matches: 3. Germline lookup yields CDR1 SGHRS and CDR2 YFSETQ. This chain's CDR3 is CASSLLAGGWNEQFF. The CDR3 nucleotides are TGCGCCAGCAGCTTACTAGCGGGAGGGTGGAATGAGCAGTTCTTC.

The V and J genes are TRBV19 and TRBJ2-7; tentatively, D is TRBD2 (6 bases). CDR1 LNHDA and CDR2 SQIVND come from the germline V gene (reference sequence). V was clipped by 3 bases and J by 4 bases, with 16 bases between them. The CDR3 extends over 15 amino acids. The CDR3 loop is CASSMFGGDYYEQYF. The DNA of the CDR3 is TGTGCCAGTAGTATGTTCGGGGGAGACTATTACGAGCAGTACTTC.

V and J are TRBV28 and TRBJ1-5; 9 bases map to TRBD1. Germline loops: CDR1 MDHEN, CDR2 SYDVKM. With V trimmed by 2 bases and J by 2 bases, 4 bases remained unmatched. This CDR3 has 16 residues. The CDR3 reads CASSLGQGRRNQPQHF. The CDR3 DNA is TGTGCCAGCAGTTTAGGACAGGGGCGCCGCAATCAGCCCCAGCATTTT.

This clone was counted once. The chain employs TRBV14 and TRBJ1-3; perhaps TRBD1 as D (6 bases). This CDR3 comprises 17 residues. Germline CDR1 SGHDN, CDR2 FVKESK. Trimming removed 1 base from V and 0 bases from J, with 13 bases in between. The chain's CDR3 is CASSQGQEQRSGNTIYF. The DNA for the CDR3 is TGTGCCAGCAGCCAAGGACAGGAACAACGCTCTGGAAACACCATATATTTT. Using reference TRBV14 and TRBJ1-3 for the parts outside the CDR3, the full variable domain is EAGVTQFPSHSVIEKGQTVTLRCDPISGHDNLYWYRRVMGKEIKFLLHFVKESKQDESGMPNNRFLAERTGGTYSTLKVQPAELEDSGVYFCASSQGQEQRSGNTIYFGEGSWLTVV.

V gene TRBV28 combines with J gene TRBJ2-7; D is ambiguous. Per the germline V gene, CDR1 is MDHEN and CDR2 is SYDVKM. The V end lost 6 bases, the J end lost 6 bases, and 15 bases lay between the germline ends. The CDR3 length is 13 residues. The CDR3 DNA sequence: TGTGCCAGCAGCCAGGCTCCGATGGCCGAGCAGTACTTC. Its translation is CASSQAPMAEQYF.

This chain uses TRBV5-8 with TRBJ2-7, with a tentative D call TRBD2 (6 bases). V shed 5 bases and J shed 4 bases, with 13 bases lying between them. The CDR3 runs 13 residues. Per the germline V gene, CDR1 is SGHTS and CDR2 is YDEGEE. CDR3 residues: CASRWRGGYEQYF. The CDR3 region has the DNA TGTGCCAGCAGGTGGAGAGGAGGGTACGAGCAGTACTTC.

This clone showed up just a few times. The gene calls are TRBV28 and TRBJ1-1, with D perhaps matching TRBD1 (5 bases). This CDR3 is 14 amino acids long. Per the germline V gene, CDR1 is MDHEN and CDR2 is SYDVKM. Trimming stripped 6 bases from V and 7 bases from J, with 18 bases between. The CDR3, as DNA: TGTGCCAGCAGCCCAATGGGACTCTCCTATGAAGCTTTCTTT. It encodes CASSPMGLSYEAFF.

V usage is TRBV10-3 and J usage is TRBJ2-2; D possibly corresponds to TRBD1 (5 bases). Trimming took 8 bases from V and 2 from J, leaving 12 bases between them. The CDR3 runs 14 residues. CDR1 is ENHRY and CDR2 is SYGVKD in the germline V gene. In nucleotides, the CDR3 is TGTGCCATCCTGGGGCAGGATAACACCGGGGAGCTGTTTTTT. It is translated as CAILGQDNTGELFF.

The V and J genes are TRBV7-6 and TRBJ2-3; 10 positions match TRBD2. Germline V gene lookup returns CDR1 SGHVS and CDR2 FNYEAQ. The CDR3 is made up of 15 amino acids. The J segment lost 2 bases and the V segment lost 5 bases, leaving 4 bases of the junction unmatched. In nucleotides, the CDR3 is TGTGCCAGCAGCGTCGGGACTAGCGCCACAGATACGCAGTATTTT. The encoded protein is CASSVGTSATDTQYF.

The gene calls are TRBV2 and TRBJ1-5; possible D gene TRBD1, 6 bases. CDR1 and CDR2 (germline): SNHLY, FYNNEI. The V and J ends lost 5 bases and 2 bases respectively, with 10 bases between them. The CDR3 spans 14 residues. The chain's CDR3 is CASSIGGGNQPQHF. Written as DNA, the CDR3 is TGTGCCAGCAGTATAGGGGGGGGCAATCAGCCCCAGCATTTT.

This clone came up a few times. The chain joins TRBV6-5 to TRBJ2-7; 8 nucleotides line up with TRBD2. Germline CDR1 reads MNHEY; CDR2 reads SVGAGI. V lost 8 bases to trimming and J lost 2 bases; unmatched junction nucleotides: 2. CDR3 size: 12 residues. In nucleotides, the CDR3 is TGTGCCAGCGGGCGGGGGGCCTACGAGCAGTACTTC. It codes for CASGRGAYEQYF.

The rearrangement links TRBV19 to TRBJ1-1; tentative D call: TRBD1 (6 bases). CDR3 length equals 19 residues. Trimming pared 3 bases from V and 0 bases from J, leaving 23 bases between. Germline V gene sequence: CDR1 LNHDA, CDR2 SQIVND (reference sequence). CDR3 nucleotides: TGTGCCAGTAGTATTCTCGACAGGAACAAACTGATAATGAACACTGAAGCTTTCTTT. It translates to CASSILDRNKLIMNTEAFF. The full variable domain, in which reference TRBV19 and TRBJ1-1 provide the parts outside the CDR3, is DGGITQSPKYLFRKEGQNVTLSCEQNLNHDAMYWYRQDPGQGLRLIYYSQIVNDFQKGDIAEGYSVSREKKESFPLTVTSAQKNPTAFYLCASSILDRNKLIMNTEAFFGQGTRLTVV.

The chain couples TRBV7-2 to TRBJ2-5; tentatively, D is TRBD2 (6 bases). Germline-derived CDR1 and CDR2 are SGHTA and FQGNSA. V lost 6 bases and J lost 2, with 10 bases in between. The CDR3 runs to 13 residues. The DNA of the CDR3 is TGTGCCAGCAGAGTGGCGGGACAAGAGACCCAGTACTTC. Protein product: CASRVAGQETQYF.

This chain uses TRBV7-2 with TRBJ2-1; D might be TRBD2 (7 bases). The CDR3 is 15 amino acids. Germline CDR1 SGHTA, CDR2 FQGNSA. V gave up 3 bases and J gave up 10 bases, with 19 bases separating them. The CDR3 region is CASSLGGQLNREQFF. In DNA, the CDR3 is TGTGCCAGCAGCTTGGGGGGGCAGCTTAACCGGGAGCAGTTCTTC.